This TCR beta chain derives from a study of shared clonotypes between healthy human individuals. Study-level results: Incomplete sequencing of sorted subsets was indicated by rarefaction despite large depth.

Trimming removed 8 bases at V and 5 bases at J, with 11 bases between. The CDR3 totals 12 residues. Germline CDR1 is SGHVS and CDR2 is FNYEAQ. Some clones are missing from TCRdb's copy, which holds only in-frame ones; the method was immunoSEQ multiplex PCR. The table lists 500,000 or so clones, about 96% of them singletons. On this clone itself: Antigen specificity is unknown.

The TCR was taken from a woman aged 30 to 39 in good health. The sequencing sample was made of naive CD4+ T cells sorted from blood. Subset meaning: CD45RA+ positively selected. This chain uses TRBV7-6 with TRBJ2-3; no clear D. The CDR3 sequence: CASAAWLDTQYF. CDR3 in DNA: TGTGCCAGCGCAGCTTGGTTAGATACGCAGTATTTT.